Reported below is one T cell receptor (beta chain). Antigen specificity is unknown. The sample belongs to a study of cytomegalovirus exposure and HLA in healthy donors. Study details: In a later analysis, the approximately 110 validation repertoires were reported to have used the same platform as the approximately 620 first-cohort repertoires. General study results and limits: Many donors carried some public TCRs, although rarity characterized most TCR sequences. The study listed roughly 160 cytomegalovirus-associated TCR beta chains. Subsequent analysis showed first-cohort TCR clusters tending to co-occur in 120 validation repertoires.

Clones were sequenced by immunoSEQ multiplex PCR, and TCRdb holds only the in-frame ones, with some missing. There are approximately 150,000 clones in the sample; around nine tenths occur only once, and roughly 2.7% lies in the top ten. The CDR3 totals 14 residues. The V segment lost 6 bases and the J segment 8 bases; nucleotides outside the gene matches: 10. The germline V gene has CDR1 MDHEN and CDR2 SYDVKM. Input material: PBMCs. The chain employs TRBV28 and TRBJ1-2; 9 positions match TRBD1. The sequence was collected from a man younger than 35 in good health and CMV-seropositive. Here the CDR3 DNA reads TGTGCCAGCAGATCCCCACAGGGGGCGGGAGGCTACACCTTC. It yields the protein CASRSPQGAGGYTF.